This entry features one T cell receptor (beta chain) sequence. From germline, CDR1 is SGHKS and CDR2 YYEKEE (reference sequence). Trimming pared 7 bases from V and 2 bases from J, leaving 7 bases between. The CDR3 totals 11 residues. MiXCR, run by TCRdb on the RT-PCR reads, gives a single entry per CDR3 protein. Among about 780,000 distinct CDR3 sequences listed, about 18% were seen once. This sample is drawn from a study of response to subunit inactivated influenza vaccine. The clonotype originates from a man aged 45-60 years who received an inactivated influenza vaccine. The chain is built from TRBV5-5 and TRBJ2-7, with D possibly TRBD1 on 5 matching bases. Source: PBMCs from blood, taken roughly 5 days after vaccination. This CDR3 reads CASLDTYEQYF. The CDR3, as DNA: TGTGCCAGCCTGGACACCTACGAGCAGTACTTC.